The rows below give T cell receptor beta chains drawn from one sample of a study of T cell responses to AZD1222 COVID-19 vaccine. Some clones are missing from TCRdb's copy, which holds only in-frame ones; the method was immunoSEQ multiplex PCR. Of around 120,000 clones listed, 87% are singletons. The sample was peripheral blood, taken 28 days after the second AZD1222 dose. All receptors come from an adult who received the AZD1222 COVID-19 vaccine. Both conserved end residues are part of each CDR3.

v_gene,CDR3aa
TRBV30,CAWHREGIANYGYTF
TRBV28,CASSLVGNTEAFF
TRBV3-1/TRBV3-2,CASSGLAGGLQFF
TRBV2,CAARTGLNSPLHF
TRBV29-1,CSVELDEDRRGNEQFF
TRBV3-1/TRBV3-2,CASSQDAGTDTQYF
TRBV18,CASSPEGEKLFF
TRBV4-3,CASSQDIGDTEAFF
TRBV4-3,CASSQQQGAQITEAFF
TRBV13,CASSSRDRGRRTGELFF
TRBV19,CASRGDSAQFF
TRBV2,CASSVSGGSNTGELFF
TRBV4-1,CASSQARLEETQYF
TRBV15,CATSRTTGNAEAFF
TRBV6-1,CASSQNQPQHF
TRBV6-2/TRBV6-3,CASSPQEGDDQPQHF
TRBV11-2,CASSFKTGASSGNTIYF
TRBV15,CATSRTGTQDEKLFF
TRBV28,CASSFSSGRGWTDTQYF
TRBV19,CASSGGVLATNEKLFF
TRBV5-8,CASSFEGTYEQYF
TRBV23-1,CASSQSETSEVNEQFF
TRBV25-1,CASSEYLGGEGYTF
TRBV28,CASSLLLPNTEAFF
TRBV7-8,CASSPPGDQHPYTF
TRBV10-3,CAISDRTENTEAFF
TRBV10-1,CASRGARGGIYQGYIQYF
TRBV4-2,CASSQAQGAGTEAFF
TRBV6-2/TRBV6-3,CASSYEAGLAGVNTDTQYF
TRBV15,CATSRAVSSSRSYEQYF
TRBV7-9,CASSPILWTESYNEQFF
TRBV28,CASSLGSYEQYF
TRBV9,CASNLHWGPIYEQYF
TRBV4-1,CASSQQWTGNTGELFF
TRBV18,CASSVSDSGNSPLHF
TRBV19,CASSTVPGRATNYGYTF
TRBV21-1,CASSKHRDRGPDGYTF
TRBV3-1/TRBV3-2,CASSQDLHRTSSSSGANVLTF
TRBV6-6,CASSRRVLDPSGRGYNEQFF
TRBV18,CASSPPSVDTEAFF
TRBV6-5,CASSYSSIRGSYEQYF
TRBV30,CAWSVPSGAVGSVISSYNEQFF
TRBV7-9,CASSLGTGGLSNYGYTF
TRBV10-1,CASSPGLGYNEQFF
TRBV28,CASRRTGGASEETQYF
TRBV4-3,CASSQDQQGGVYEQYF
TRBV15,CATSGIAGVTDTQYF
TRBV18,CASSPRIGGNTGELFF
TRBV18,CASSPFAGGPSSTDTQYF
TRBV30,CAWSRAEAFF
TRBV18,CASSSGRNTEAFF
TRBV19,CASSIQTIKELFF
TRBV28,CASTSTSLSNEQFF